The rows below give T cell receptor beta chains drawn from one sample of a study of Tregs in tolerant kidney transplant recipients. The data were produced by immunoSEQ multiplex PCR, yet TCRdb's version contains in-frame clones alone and is incomplete. The repertoire holds approximately 47,000 clones, with around 90% as singletons. This material consisted of CD8+ T cells from blood (PBMCs), taken 12 months after the transplant. The source of these receptors is a human patient who received a combined kidney and bone marrow transplant. Some T cells may be transferred from the graft donor. CDR3s include the opening cysteine and the closing phenylalanine or tryptophan. D genes are given only for firm matches. Clone size is shown for a subset of rows, as once, few, many or a class of expanded clone.

J gene: TRBJ1-2; D gene: -; V gene: TRBV9; clone size: -; CDR3 length: 13; CDR3 protein: CASSDGGPPGITF; CDR3 DNA: TGTGCCAGCTCGGATGGAGGGCCACCGGGGATCACCTTC
J gene: TRBJ1-5; D gene: TRBD1; V gene: TRBV28; clone size: -; CDR3 length: 17; CDR3 protein: CASSPHDWTGGTQPQHF; CDR3 DNA: TGTGCCAGCAGCCCTCACGATTGGACAGGGGGCACTCAGCCCCAGCATTTT
J gene: TRBJ2-5; D gene: TRBD2; V gene: TRBV7-9; clone size: -; CDR3 length: 15; CDR3 protein: CASSFPTSGEETQYF; CDR3 DNA: TGTGCCAGCAGCTTTCCGACTAGCGGGGAAGAGACCCAGTACTTC
J gene: TRBJ2-5; D gene: TRBD2; V gene: TRBV30; clone size: -; CDR3 length: 13; CDR3 protein: CAWKSGRMGTQYF; CDR3 DNA: TGTGCCTGGAAAAGCGGGAGGATGGGGACCCAGTACTTC
J gene: TRBJ1-5; D gene: TRBD1; V gene: TRBV28; clone size: -; CDR3 length: 15; CDR3 protein: CASSSGQGVYQPQHF; CDR3 DNA: TGTGCCAGCAGTTCGGGACAGGGGGTTTATCAGCCCCAGCATTTT
J gene: TRBJ1-4; D gene: TRBD1; V gene: TRBV6-4; clone size: -; CDR3 length: 20; CDR3 protein: CASSDETPSIKDRGNQKLFF; CDR3 DNA: TGTGCCAGCAGTGACGAAACCCCGTCAATCAAAGACAGGGGGAATCAAAAACTGTTTTTT
J gene: TRBJ2-5; D gene: -; V gene: TRBV7-2; clone size: -; CDR3 length: 13; CDR3 protein: CASSLGPRETQYF; CDR3 DNA: TGTGCCAGCAGCTTAGGCCCCAGAGAGACCCAGTACTTC
J gene: TRBJ2-7; D gene: -; V gene: TRBV27; clone size: -; CDR3 length: 12; CDR3 protein: CASMSLSGEQYF; CDR3 DNA: TGTGCCAGCATGTCCCTAAGCGGCGAGCAGTACTTC
J gene: TRBJ2-1; D gene: -; V gene: TRBV27; clone size: -; CDR3 length: 15; CDR3 protein: CASSSRVSQSNEQFF; CDR3 DNA: TGTGCCAGCAGTAGCAGGGTGAGCCAATCCAATGAGCAGTTCTTC
J gene: TRBJ1-2; D gene: -; V gene: TRBV6-5; clone size: -; CDR3 length: 13; CDR3 protein: CASSYGVNYGYTF; CDR3 DNA: TGTGCCAGCAGTTACGGAGTGAACTATGGCTACACCTTC
J gene: TRBJ2-1; D gene: TRBD2; V gene: TRBV23-1; clone size: -; CDR3 length: 16; CDR3 protein: CASRPTSGGGPREQFF; CDR3 DNA: TGCGCCAGCAGGCCTACTAGCGGGGGAGGCCCTAGGGAGCAGTTCTTC
J gene: TRBJ2-3; D gene: TRBD2; V gene: TRBV19; clone size: once; CDR3 length: 15; CDR3 protein: CASSIAGGYTDTQYF; CDR3 DNA: TGTGCCAGTAGTATAGCGGGGGGATACACAGATACGCAGTATTTT
J gene: TRBJ2-7; D gene: -; V gene: TRBV19; clone size: -; CDR3 length: 19; CDR3 protein: CASSISPPLGTVGGYEQYF; CDR3 DNA: TGTGCCAGTAGTATATCCCCACCCCTAGGGACGGTGGGAGGCTACGAGCAGTACTTC
J gene: TRBJ2-1; D gene: -; V gene: TRBV13; clone size: once; CDR3 length: 13; CDR3 protein: CASSLVGAYEQFF; CDR3 DNA: TGTGCCAGCAGCTTAGTGGGGGCCTATGAGCAGTTCTTC
J gene: TRBJ1-2; D gene: TRBD1; V gene: TRBV6-5; clone size: -; CDR3 length: 13; CDR3 protein: CATSGQVFYGYTF; CDR3 DNA: TGTGCCACATCGGGACAGGTGTTCTATGGCTACACCTTC
J gene: TRBJ2-2; D gene: -; V gene: TRBV9; clone size: -; CDR3 length: 14; CDR3 protein: CASSVPPLAGELFF; CDR3 DNA: TGTGCCAGCAGCGTACCCCCCTTAGCCGGGGAGCTGTTTTTT
J gene: TRBJ2-7; D gene: -; V gene: TRBV7-6; clone size: -; CDR3 length: 15; CDR3 protein: CASSLGTLGSYEQYF; CDR3 DNA: TGTGCCAGCAGCTTGGGGACACTAGGTTCCTACGAGCAGTACTTC
J gene: TRBJ2-7; D gene: -; V gene: TRBV11-2; clone size: -; CDR3 length: 15; CDR3 protein: CASSLGFRNSYEQYF; CDR3 DNA: TGTGCCAGCAGCTTAGGGTTTAGAAACTCCTACGAGCAGTACTTC
J gene: TRBJ2-7; D gene: -; V gene: TRBV11-3; clone size: -; CDR3 length: 14; CDR3 protein: CASSLAGMGYEQYF; CDR3 DNA: TGTGCCAGCAGCTTAGCGGGAATGGGGTACGAGCAGTACTTC
J gene: TRBJ2-7; D gene: -; V gene: TRBV27; clone size: -; CDR3 length: 15; CDR3 protein: CASSLVPFSNYEQYF; CDR3 DNA: TGTGCCAGCAGTTTGGTTCCCTTCTCTAATTACGAGCAGTACTTC
J gene: TRBJ2-7; D gene: TRBD1; V gene: TRBV27; clone size: -; CDR3 length: 14; CDR3 protein: CASQLGQGAYEQYF; CDR3 DNA: TGTGCCAGCCAACTCGGACAGGGGGCCTACGAGCAGTACTTC
J gene: TRBJ1-1; D gene: TRBD1; V gene: TRBV15; clone size: -; CDR3 length: 16; CDR3 protein: CATSRGPNQGVTEAFF; CDR3 DNA: TGTGCCACCAGCAGAGGGCCCAATCAGGGGGTCACTGAAGCTTTCTTT
J gene: TRBJ1-1; D gene: -; V gene: TRBV7-8; clone size: -; CDR3 length: 14; CDR3 protein: CASSLQGTHTEAFF; CDR3 DNA: TGTGCCAGCAGCTTACAGGGCACCCACACTGAAGCTTTCTTT
J gene: TRBJ1-1; D gene: -; V gene: TRBV29-1; clone size: -; CDR3 length: 11; CDR3 protein: CSAQASTEAFF; CDR3 DNA: TGCAGCGCCCAGGCGAGCACTGAAGCTTTCTTT
J gene: TRBJ1-1; D gene: TRBD1; V gene: TRBV4-3; clone size: few; CDR3 length: 15; CDR3 protein: CASSLRTGGNTEAFF; CDR3 DNA: TGCGCCAGCAGCCTACGGACAGGGGGGAACACTGAAGCTTTCTTT
J gene: TRBJ2-7; D gene: -; V gene: TRBV5-6; clone size: -; CDR3 length: 12; CDR3 protein: CASSLGGYEQYF; CDR3 DNA: TGTGCCAGCAGCTTAGGGGGTTACGAGCAGTACTTC
J gene: TRBJ1-5; D gene: -; V gene: TRBV4-1; clone size: once; CDR3 length: 14; CDR3 protein: CASSPRTQNQPQHF; CDR3 DNA: TGCGCCAGCAGCCCCCGGACACAAAATCAGCCCCAGCATTTT
J gene: TRBJ1-2; D gene: TRBD1; V gene: TRBV12-5; clone size: -; CDR3 length: 11; CDR3 protein: CADTGAGGYTF; CDR3 DNA: TGTGCCGATACAGGGGCCGGTGGCTACACCTTC
J gene: TRBJ2-7; D gene: TRBD2; V gene: TRBV13; clone size: -; CDR3 length: 14; CDR3 protein: CASGSGAFSYEQYF; CDR3 DNA: TGTGCCAGCGGCAGCGGGGCGTTCTCCTACGAGCAGTACTTC
J gene: TRBJ2-3; D gene: -; V gene: TRBV27; clone size: -; CDR3 length: 14; CDR3 protein: CASSLASGTDTQYF; CDR3 DNA: TGTGCCAGCAGTTTAGCTAGTGGCACAGATACGCAGTATTTT
J gene: TRBJ1-2; D gene: TRBD1; V gene: TRBV19; clone size: -; CDR3 length: 13; CDR3 protein: CASSQGAQVGYTF; CDR3 DNA: TGTGCCAGTAGTCAGGGGGCGCAGGTTGGCTACACCTTC
J gene: TRBJ2-7; D gene: -; V gene: TRBV7-9; clone size: -; CDR3 length: 15; CDR3 protein: CASSSQVGASTWQYF; CDR3 DNA: TGTGCCAGCAGCTCCCAGGTGGGGGCTTCGACCTGGCAGTACTTC
J gene: TRBJ2-7; D gene: TRBD2; V gene: TRBV12-5; clone size: -; CDR3 length: 15; CDR3 protein: CASGPFSGSTYEQYF; CDR3 DNA: TGTGCTAGTGGTCCCTTTAGCGGGAGTACCTACGAGCAGTACTTC
J gene: TRBJ1-1; D gene: -; V gene: TRBV18; clone size: -; CDR3 length: 16; CDR3 protein: CASSPVIFYGDTEAFF; CDR3 DNA: TGTGCCAGCTCACCTGTTATTTTTTACGGAGACACTGAAGCTTTCTTT
J gene: TRBJ2-5; D gene: -; V gene: TRBV19; clone size: -; CDR3 length: 14; CDR3 protein: CASSIVTDQETQYF; CDR3 DNA: TGTGCCAGTAGTATAGTTACAGACCAAGAGACCCAGTACTTC
J gene: TRBJ2-7; D gene: -; V gene: TRBV6-4; clone size: -; CDR3 length: 14; CDR3 protein: CAIHAILSSYEQYF; CDR3 DNA: TGTGCCATCCATGCTATTCTTAGCTCCTACGAGCAGTACTTC
J gene: TRBJ1-4; D gene: -; V gene: TRBV7-9; clone size: -; CDR3 length: 18; CDR3 protein: CASSPAAQWAREGEKLFF; CDR3 DNA: TGTGCCAGCAGCCCAGCCGCGCAATGGGCCCGCGAGGGTGAAAAACTGTTTTTT
J gene: TRBJ2-5; D gene: TRBD2; V gene: TRBV19; clone size: few; CDR3 length: 15; CDR3 protein: CASSILAGKKETQYF; CDR3 DNA: TGTGCCAGTAGTATCCTAGCGGGAAAAAAAGAGACCCAGTACTTC
J gene: TRBJ2-3; D gene: TRBD2; V gene: TRBV5-4; clone size: -; CDR3 length: 17; CDR3 protein: CASSPGLAGGPTDTQYF; CDR3 DNA: TGTGCCAGCAGCCCCGGACTAGCGGGGGGGCCGACAGATACGCAGTATTTT
J gene: TRBJ2-6; D gene: TRBD1; V gene: TRBV25-1; clone size: -; CDR3 length: 18; CDR3 protein: CASSNRDRVFSGANVLTF; CDR3 DNA: TGTGCCAGCAGTAACCGGGACAGGGTGTTTTCTGGGGCCAACGTCCTGACTTTC
J gene: TRBJ2-1; D gene: -; V gene: TRBV9; clone size: -; CDR3 length: 14; CDR3 protein: CASSVDSGINEQFF; CDR3 DNA: TGTGCCAGCAGCGTAGATTCGGGGATCAATGAGCAGTTCTTC
J gene: TRBJ2-7; D gene: TRBD2; V gene: TRBV5-4; clone size: -; CDR3 length: 14; CDR3 protein: CASSLNRDYYEQYF; CDR3 DNA: TGTGCCAGCAGCTTAAACCGGGACTACTACGAGCAGTACTTC
J gene: TRBJ2-5; D gene: -; V gene: TRBV30; clone size: -; CDR3 length: 15; CDR3 protein: CAWTSGQGLQETQYF; CDR3 DNA: TGTGCCTGGACTTCAGGGCAAGGCCTTCAAGAGACCCAGTACTTC
J gene: TRBJ2-2; D gene: TRBD1; V gene: TRBV7-6; clone size: -; CDR3 length: 14; CDR3 protein: CASSLGQGTGELFF; CDR3 DNA: TGTGCCAGCAGCTTAGGACAGGGTACCGGGGAGCTGTTTTTT
J gene: TRBJ1-3; D gene: TRBD1; V gene: TRBV6-4; clone size: -; CDR3 length: 17; CDR3 protein: CASSRDRRVASGNTIYF; CDR3 DNA: TGTGCCAGCAGTAGGGACAGGCGAGTAGCCTCTGGAAACACCATATATTTT
J gene: TRBJ1-2; D gene: -; V gene: TRBV7-6; clone size: -; CDR3 length: 14; CDR3 protein: CASSLDSGVYGYTF; CDR3 DNA: TGTGCCAGCAGCTTAGACTCAGGGGTCTATGGCTACACCTTC
J gene: TRBJ2-2; D gene: TRBD2; V gene: TRBV5-6; clone size: -; CDR3 length: 18; CDR3 protein: CASSLGLAGGPVTGELFF; CDR3 DNA: TGTGCCAGCAGCTTGGGACTAGCGGGGGGGCCGGTCACCGGGGAGCTGTTTTTT
J gene: TRBJ2-3; D gene: -; V gene: TRBV11-2; clone size: few; CDR3 length: 16; CDR3 protein: CASSPLLGVESDTQYF; CDR3 DNA: TGTGCCAGCAGCCCGCTTTTAGGTGTGGAGTCAGATACGCAGTATTTT
J gene: TRBJ2-1; D gene: -; V gene: TRBV4-3; clone size: -; CDR3 length: 13; CDR3 protein: CASSRSGVNEQFF; CDR3 DNA: TGCGCCAGCAGCCGATCGGGGGTCAATGAGCAGTTCTTC
J gene: TRBJ2-5; D gene: -; V gene: TRBV12-5; clone size: -; CDR3 length: 18; CDR3 protein: CASGPPRGASVFQETQYF; CDR3 DNA: TGTGCTAGTGGACCACCGAGAGGGGCTAGCGTCTTCCAAGAGACCCAGTACTTC
J gene: TRBJ2-3; D gene: TRBD1; V gene: TRBV2; clone size: -; CDR3 length: 17; CDR3 protein: CASSEGVGDRFPDTQYF; CDR3 DNA: TGTGCCAGCAGTGAAGGAGTAGGGGACAGGTTTCCAGATACGCAGTATTTT
J gene: TRBJ1-4; D gene: -; V gene: TRBV18; clone size: -; CDR3 length: 16; CDR3 protein: CASSPRDKEGGEKLFF; CDR3 DNA: TGTGCCAGCTCACCGAGGGACAAGGAAGGTGGTGAAAAACTGTTTTTT
J gene: TRBJ1-3; D gene: -; V gene: TRBV7-2; clone size: -; CDR3 length: 16; CDR3 protein: CASSSLDTFSGNTIYF; CDR3 DNA: TGTGCCAGCAGCTCCCTGGACACCTTCTCTGGAAACACCATATATTTT
J gene: TRBJ1-3; D gene: TRBD1; V gene: TRBV4-1; clone size: -; CDR3 length: 16; CDR3 protein: CASSQAPGDRGNTIYF; CDR3 DNA: TGCGCCAGCAGCCAAGCCCCTGGGGACAGAGGAAACACCATATATTTT
J gene: TRBJ2-3; D gene: TRBD2; V gene: TRBV5-6; clone size: -; CDR3 length: 17; CDR3 protein: CASSLFLAGDSTDTQYF; CDR3 DNA: TGTGCCAGCAGCTTGTTCCTAGCGGGAGACAGCACAGATACGCAGTATTTT
J gene: TRBJ2-1; D gene: TRBD2; V gene: TRBV2; clone size: -; CDR3 length: 15; CDR3 protein: CASSDPLGLAGGQFF; CDR3 DNA: TGTGCCAGCAGTGATCCACTGGGACTAGCGGGGGGGCAGTTCTTC
J gene: TRBJ2-3; D gene: TRBD1; V gene: TRBV30; clone size: once; CDR3 length: 15; CDR3 protein: CAWREGTGGTDTQYF; CDR3 DNA: TGTGCCTGGAGGGAAGGGACAGGGGGCACAGATACGCAGTATTTT
J gene: TRBJ2-3; D gene: -; V gene: TRBV4-3; clone size: -; CDR3 length: 13; CDR3 protein: CASSYARTDTQYF; CDR3 DNA: TGCGCCAGCAGCTATGCTAGGACAGATACGCAGTATTTT
J gene: TRBJ1-2; D gene: TRBD1; V gene: TRBV4-1; clone size: -; CDR3 length: 15; CDR3 protein: CASSQDGRGQYGYTF; CDR3 DNA: TGCGCCAGCAGCCAAGATGGAAGGGGACAGTATGGCTACACCTTC